These T cell receptor beta chains were read from a single sample in a study of Graves' ophthalmopathy and Graves' hyperthyroidism. TCRdb redid the calling of the multiplex PCR reads with MiXCR, one entry per CDR3 protein. The sample lists over a million distinct CDR3 sequences; about 38% were seen once. Sequencing input: peripheral blood or thyroid tissue (not recorded which). The receptors shown here come from an adult man with Graves' hyperthyroidism. Both conserved end residues are part of each CDR3. A D gene is named only where the DNA matches it firmly. The listing skips clone size in some rows; elsewhere it reads once, few, many or a size class.

V,J,length,D,size,DNA,CDR3
TRBV7-8,TRBJ1-2,13,NA,few,TGTGCCAGCAGCTTCTCTCAAAGCTATGGCTACACCTTC,CASSFSQSYGYTF
TRBV5-1,TRBJ2-6,18,TRBD1,many,TGCGCCAGCAGCACCGGACAGGGGGTTCTTCCTGGGGCCAACGTCCTGACTTTC,CASSTGQGVLPGANVLTF
TRBV14,TRBJ2-5,18,TRBD2,few,TGTGCCAGCAGCCAAGTTGCGGGAGGGGGCCCTTTCCAAGAGACCCAGTACTTC,CASSQVAGGGPFQETQYF
TRBV2,TRBJ2-7,13,NA,many,TGTGCCAGCAGGGAACTAGCTGTCTACGAGCAGTACTTC,CASRELAVYEQYF
TRBV5-6,TRBJ1-5,15,NA,many,TGTGCCAGCAGCTCCCTCCGGGACGGCAATCAGCCCCAGCATTTT,CASSSLRDGNQPQHF
TRBV10-3,TRBJ2-3,13,NA,few,TGTGCCATCAGTGAGGGACGGGGGGATACGCAGTATTTT,CAISEGRGDTQYF
TRBV7-9,TRBJ2-7,13,TRBD1,NA,TGTGCCAGCAGCTTTAATCGACCAGGGGGGCAGTACTTC,CASSFNRPGGQYF
TRBV20-1,TRBJ1-1,12,NA,few,TGCAGTGCCCAGAGGGGGAACACTGAAGCTTTCTTT,CSAQRGNTEAFF
TRBV5-8,TRBJ2-7,15,NA,NA,TGTGCCAGCAGCCAGCAGGTACAGGGATCCTACGAGCAGTACTTC,CASSQQVQGSYEQYF
TRBV19,TRBJ1-2,15,TRBD1,many,TGTGCCAGTAGTATACGAGCACAGGGGGCGCGTGGCTACACCTTC,CASSIRAQGARGYTF
TRBV20-1,TRBJ1-6,12,TRBD1,NA,TGCAGTGGGGACAGTAATAATTCACCCCTCCACTTT,CSGDSNNSPLHF
TRBV9,TRBJ2-5,16,TRBD1,many,TGTGCCAGCAGCGTCGGAACCGGGACAGGGCAAGAGACCCAGTACTTC,CASSVGTGTGQETQYF
TRBV10-3,TRBJ2-6,14,NA,NA,TGTGCCATCAGTGATGCCTCTGGGGCCAACGTCCTGACTTTC,CAISDASGANVLTF
TRBV14,TRBJ2-5,16,TRBD1,NA,TGTGCCAGCAGCCAATTACCGGGACAGGGTGCGGGGGAGCAGTACTTC,CASSQLPGQGAGEQYF
TRBV3-1,TRBJ2-7,16,TRBD1,NA,TGTGCCAGCAGCCAAGGCCCGGGACAGGAATCCTACGAGCAGTACTTC,CASSQGPGQESYEQYF
TRBV29-1,TRBJ2-7,14,TRBD1,many,TGCAGCGTTGTGTGGGACAGGTTATTGCACGAGCAGTACTTC,CSVVWDRLLHEQYF
TRBV5-1,TRBJ1-5,15,TRBD1,NA,TGCGCCAGCGGCTCAACAGGGGGTAGCAATCAGCCCCAGCATTTT,CASGSTGGSNQPQHF
TRBV20-1,TRBJ2-2,13,TRBD1,NA,TGCAGTGCTTCGGACAGGGGAGACGGGGAGCTGTTTTTT,CSASDRGDGELFF
TRBV4-3,TRBJ2-7,13,NA,NA,TGCGCCAGCAGCCAAGATAACCGCTACGAGCAGTACTTC,CASSQDNRYEQYF
TRBV27,TRBJ2-5,13,NA,NA,TGTGCCAGCCATCGCGGGGAGGCAGAGACCCAGTACTTC,CASHRGEAETQYF
TRBV28,TRBJ1-4,15,NA,NA,TGTGCCAGCAGACACCACTCTGCAACTAATGAAAAACTGTTTTTT,CASRHHSATNEKLFF
TRBV7-2,TRBJ1-1,14,NA,NA,TGTGCCAGCAGCTTAGGACCGGGAGCAGCTGGAGCTTTCTTT,CASSLGPGAAGAFF
TRBV10-3,TRBJ1-2,13,TRBD1,NA,TGTGCCATCAGTTACCCCACAGGGGGTGGCTACACCTTC,CAISYPTGGGYTF
TRBV10-3,TRBJ1-6,17,TRBD1,many,TGTGCCAGCAGTCGGTCGGGACAGGGGATAGGAAATTCACCCCTCCACTTT,CASSRSGQGIGNSPLHF
TRBV14,TRBJ2-7,14,NA,NA,TGTGCCAGCAGACCGGGACAATCGACCTACGAGCAGTACTTC,CASRPGQSTYEQYF
TRBV5-1,TRBJ2-7,19,TRBD2,NA,TGCGCCAGCAGCGAGCGACAAGACGGGACTAGCGGGACAGGGGGCGAGCAGTACTTC,CASSERQDGTSGTGGEQYF
TRBV7-9,TRBJ2-5,15,TRBD1,NA,TGTGCCAGCAGCCATATCCACAGGGGGCAAGAGACCCAGTACTTC,CASSHIHRGQETQYF
TRBV6-6,TRBJ2-6,16,NA,few,TGTGCCAGCAGTTATAACGGGGAGTACGGGGCCAACGTCCTGACTTTC,CASSYNGEYGANVLTF
TRBV25-1,TRBJ2-2,16,NA,many,TGTGCCAGCAGTGCCGCCTCCGGGGCGAACACCGGGGAGCTGTTTTTT,CASSAASGANTGELFF
TRBV20-1,TRBJ2-2,14,NA,few,TGCAGTGCTAGTTTGGGTCACCTCACCGGGGAGCTGTTTTTT,CSASLGHLTGELFF
TRBV9,TRBJ2-7,15,NA,NA,TGTGCCAGCAGCGTAGCGGAGGGAGAGGGCTACGAGCAGTACTTC,CASSVAEGEGYEQYF
TRBV7-2,TRBJ2-5,11,NA,NA,TGTGCCAGCAGCTCACACGGGCCCCAGTACTTC,CASSSHGPQYF
TRBV19,TRBJ2-5,13,TRBD1,many,TGTGCCAGTAACCCACAGGGGAGAGAGACCCAGTACTTC,CASNPQGRETQYF
TRBV12-3/TRBV12-4,TRBJ2-2,16,NA,few,TGTGCCAGCAGTTTAGGCCCGCCCCCGAACACCGGGGAGCTGTTTTTT,CASSLGPPPNTGELFF
TRBV4-1,TRBJ2-5,17,NA,NA,TGCGCCAGCAGCCAAGATCGGGTACTAGTCTGGAAAGAGACCCAGTACTTC,CASSQDRVLVWKETQYF
TRBV29-1,TRBJ2-5,12,TRBD2,NA,TGCAGCGTTGAGACTAGCGTGGAGACCCAGTACTTC,CSVETSVETQYF
TRBV29-1,TRBJ2-1,13,TRBD2,NA,TGCAGCGTTGAGAGCGGGGGGCTCAATGAGCAGTTCTTC,CSVESGGLNEQFF
TRBV6-5,TRBJ1-1,14,NA,many,TGTGCCAGCAGTACCCGGGACGGGAACACTGAAGCTTTCTTT,CASSTRDGNTEAFF
TRBV29-1,TRBJ1-2,11,NA,NA,TGCAGCGGTAGGGGGGTCGATGGCTACACCTTC,CSGRGVDGYTF
TRBV5-4,TRBJ2-7,19,TRBD1,NA,TGTGCCAGCAGCTTGGAGGTGGGACCGACAGGGAGTCACTCCTACGAGCAGTACTTC,CASSLEVGPTGSHSYEQYF
TRBV2,TRBJ1-3,16,NA,NA,TGTGCCAGCAGTGAAGAGGACACCCTCTCTGGAAACACCATATATTTT,CASSEEDTLSGNTIYF
TRBV6-1,TRBJ1-5,13,NA,many,TGTGCCAGCAGTGAAAGGGGGTTACAGCCCCAGCATTTT,CASSERGLQPQHF
TRBV4-1,TRBJ2-7,15,NA,many,TGCGCCAGCAGCCCCGAGGGACTGTCCTCCTACGAGCAGTACTTC,CASSPEGLSSYEQYF
TRBV10-3,TRBJ1-5,15,NA,many,TGTGCCATACAAGCGGTCGCGGGGAGCAATCAGCCCCAGCATTTT,CAIQAVAGSNQPQHF
TRBV7-8,TRBJ2-2,17,TRBD2,many,TGTGCCAGCAGCTTGGGACTAGCGGGACTGAACACCGGGGAGCTGTTTTTT,CASSLGLAGLNTGELFF
TRBV15,TRBJ2-7,14,NA,many,TGTGCCACCAGCAGAAATGATCCCAACTACGAGCAGTACTTC,CATSRNDPNYEQYF
TRBV9,TRBJ2-5,15,NA,many,TGTGCCAGCAGCCCTAGGGACATCGGGCTGGAGACCCAGTACTTC,CASSPRDIGLETQYF
TRBV5-1,TRBJ2-2,12,NA,few,TGCGCCAACAGCAGGAACACCGGGGAGCTGTTTTTT,CANSRNTGELFF
TRBV10-3,TRBJ2-7,13,NA,NA,TGTGCCAGCAGTTACTCGCGGGAATACGAGCAGTACTTC,CASSYSREYEQYF
TRBV11-2,TRBJ2-2,16,NA,NA,TGTGCCAGCAGCTTCCCAGAACAGGGATTAACCGGGGAGCTGTTTTTT,CASSFPEQGLTGELFF